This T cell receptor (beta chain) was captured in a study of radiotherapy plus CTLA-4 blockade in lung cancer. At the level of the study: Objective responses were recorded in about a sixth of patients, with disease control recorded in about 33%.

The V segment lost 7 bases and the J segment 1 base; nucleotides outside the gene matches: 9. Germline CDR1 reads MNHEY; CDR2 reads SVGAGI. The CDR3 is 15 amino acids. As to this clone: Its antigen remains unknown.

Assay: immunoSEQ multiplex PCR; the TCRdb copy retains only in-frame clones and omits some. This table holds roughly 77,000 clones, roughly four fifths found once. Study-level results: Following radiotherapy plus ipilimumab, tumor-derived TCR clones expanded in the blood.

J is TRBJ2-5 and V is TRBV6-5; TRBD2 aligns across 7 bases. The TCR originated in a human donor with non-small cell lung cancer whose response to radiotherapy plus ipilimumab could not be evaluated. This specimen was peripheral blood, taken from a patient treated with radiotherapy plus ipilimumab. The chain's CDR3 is CASTLGRGLQETQYF. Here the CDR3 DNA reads TGTGCCAGCACCCTGGGGAGGGGTCTCCAAGAGACCCAGTACTTC.